This T cell receptor beta chain is from a study of molecular identifiers for immune sequencing clone quantification. A single record per CDR3 protein comes from TCRdb applying MiXCR to the PCR reads. The profile covers roughly 630,000 distinct CDR3 sequences, with 25% appearing a single time and 0.78% taken by the ten largest. Germline assignment: CDR1 LNHDA and CDR2 SQIVND (reference sequence). The CDR3 has 15 amino acids. Trimming removed 3 bases from V and 4 bases from J; junction bases left unmatched: 3. Sequenced material: naive CD8+ T cells from blood, with Jurkat cell RNA spiked in. Documented subset: FACS-sorted CD8+CD4-CCR7+CD45RA+ naive T cells. This chain connects TRBV19 to TRBJ1-1, with TRBD1 identical over 12 bases. This clonotype was obtained from a human donor in good health. Some libraries in this study had Jurkat cell RNA spiked in. In nucleotides, the CDR3 is TGTGCCAGTAGTATGGGGGACAGGGGGCTCACTGAAGCTTTCTTT. It codes for CASSMGDRGLTEAFF.